Following are 19 T cell receptor beta chains from one sample sequenced in a study of OX40 agonist ivuxolimab in advanced cancers. The library was prepared using the immunoSEQ multiplex PCR assay. TCRdb took over this immuneACCESS table, retaining in-frame rearrangements with V and J assigned. Such tables are incomplete; in checked studies, under half of the missing clones stem from an unresolved V gene, and the remainder is unexplained. This sample lists tens of thousands of clones; approximately 86% were detected once. The ten largest make up 20% to 30% of the sample. Sequenced material: CD4+ or CD8+ T cells sorted from blood, taken in a trial of the OX40 agonist ivuxolimab. The receptors come from an adult with an advanced solid tumor such as melanoma, head and neck, liver or kidney cancer.

This clone was recorded only once. The rearrangement uses TRBV27 and TRBJ2-5, with D hard to call. Between the trimmed V and J ends, which lost 5 bases and 4 bases, there was a span of 14 bases. Germline CDR1 MNHEY, CDR2 SMNVEV (reference sequence). This CDR3 contains 14 residues. CDR3 protein: CASSAEGLGETQYF. For the CDR3, the DNA is TGTGCCAGCAGTGCCGAAGGCCTGGGAGAGACCCAGTACTTC.

The chain has TRBV7-8 and TRBJ1-5, with TRBD1 matching 11 bases. Germline CDR1 reads SGHVS; CDR2 reads FQNEAQ. The junction had 7 bases not matched to a gene; V was cut back by 1 base and J by 5 bases. The CDR3 is 17 residues long. CDR3 bases: TGTGCCAGCAGCTTAGTGTGGACAGGGGGCAAGGATCAGCCCCAGCATTTT. Translation gives CASSLVWTGGKDQPQHF.

CDR3 bases: TGTGCCAGCAGTTCACCGATCGGGACAGGGGAAGATACGCAGTATTTT. This encodes CASSSPIGTGEDTQYF. This chain uses TRBV27 with TRBJ2-3, with 10 nucleotides matching TRBD1. The germline CDR1 and CDR2 sequences are MNHEY and SMNVEV (reference sequence). The CDR3 length is 16 residues. The junction had 9 bases not matched to a gene; V was cut back by 4 bases and J by 5 bases.

In this sample, this clone turned up once. The genes are TRBV9 and TRBJ2-1, with 10 positions matching TRBD2. Germline-derived CDR1 and CDR2 are SGDLS and YYNGEE. V was pared by 4 bases and J by 2 bases, with 3 bases of the junction left unmatched. CDR3 length equals 15 residues. The CDR3 here is CASSPSGSAYNEQFF. The CDR3 DNA follows: TGTGCCAGCAGCCCTAGCGGGAGTGCCTACAATGAGCAGTTCTTC.

J is TRBJ2-7 and V is TRBV6-6; 9 nucleotides line up with TRBD1. The germline gives CDR1 MNHNY, CDR2 SVGAGI (reference sequence). The V segment lost 0 bases and the J segment 1 base; nucleotides outside the gene matches: 1. The CDR3 extends over 15 amino acids. The CDR3 loop is CASSYSGTGSYEQYF. The CDR3, as DNA: TGTGCCAGCAGTTACTCCGGGACAGGGTCCTACGAGCAGTACTTC.

The chain carries TRBV19 and TRBJ2-1; D is unresolved. CDR1 and CDR2 from the germline V gene are LNHDA and SQIVND (reference sequence). The CDR3 contains 14 residues. The V gene lost 5 bases and the J gene lost 4 bases, with 12 bases spanning the gap. The CDR3 DNA sequence: TGTGCCAGTAGTTTGAGTCTGTTTTACAATGAGCAGTTCTTC. Amino acids: CASSLSLFYNEQFF.

The chain carries TRBV5-4 and TRBJ1-2, with D possibly TRBD1 on 6 matching bases. The germline CDR1 and CDR2 sequences are SGHNT and YYREEE (reference sequence). The CDR3 is 15 residues long. The ends were cut back, 0 bases at V and 7 bases at J, with 16 bases in the middle. The CDR3, as DNA: TGTGCCAGCAGCTTGGTGTCGGGGGCCCCCGGTGGCTACACCTTC. It translates to CASSLVSGAPGGYTF. Full variable domain (missing parts from reference TRBV5-4 and TRBJ1-2): ETGVTQSPTHLIKTRGQQVTLRCSSQSGHNTVSWYQQALGQGPQFIFQYYREEENGRGNFPPRFSGLQFPNYSSELNVNALELDDSALYLCASSLVSGAPGGYTFGSGTRLTVV.

The V call is TRBV27, the J call TRBJ1-1, with D uncertain. The germline V and J ends were trimmed by 3 bases and 0 bases, with 5 bases remaining between them. The CDR3 runs 13 residues. Germline V gene data show CDR1 as MNHEY and CDR2 as SMNVEV (reference sequence). The CDR3 sequence: CASSFNLNTEAFF. In DNA, the CDR3 is TGTGCCAGCAGTTTTAACCTGAACACTGAAGCTTTCTTT.

This chain connects TRBV27 to TRBJ1-4, with 8 bases that match TRBD1. Per germline, CDR1 MNHEY and CDR2 SMNVEV (reference sequence). The CDR3 length is 17 residues. After removal of 5 bases from V and 2 bases from J, the junction contained 10 bases not matched to a gene. Written as DNA, the CDR3 is TGTGCCAGCAGTCTACTGGACAGGGTGGGGACTAATGAAAAACTGTTTTTT. This translates into CASSLLDRVGTNEKLFF.

CDR3 nucleotides: TGTGCCAGCAGTCGCGATGGAGGGGGGGATGGCTACACCTTC. Translated: CASSRDGGGDGYTF. V usage is TRBV28 and J usage is TRBJ1-2, with D perhaps TRBD1 (6 bases). The CDR3 is 14 residues long. V shed 5 bases and J shed 6 bases, with 16 bases lying between them. Germline CDR1 MDHEN, CDR2 SYDVKM.

The chain joins TRBV6-5 to TRBJ1-1; 7 nucleotides match TRBD1. CDR1 is MNHEY and CDR2 is SVGAGI in the germline V gene. The CDR3 is 14 residues long. V lost 2 bases and J lost 3; bases outside the gene matches: 3. CDR3 region: CASSYTGAYTEAFF. The CDR3 region has the DNA TGTGCCAGCAGTTACACAGGGGCTTACACTGAAGCTTTCTTT.

In nucleotides, the CDR3 is TGTGCCAGCAGCTGGACGGGACAGGATTACGAGCAGTACTTC. Its protein product is CASSWTGQDYEQYF. This chain connects TRBV7-2 to TRBJ2-7; 8 bases are shared with TRBD1. Germline V gene data show CDR1 as SGHTA and CDR2 as FQGNSA. With 4 bases clipped from V and 4 bases from J, the junction kept 6 bases outside the gene matches. CDR3 size: 14 residues. Full variable domain (missing parts from reference TRBV7-2 and TRBJ2-7): GAGVSQSPSNKVTEKGKDVELRCDPISGHTALYWYRQSLGQGLEFLIYFQGNSAPDKSGLPSDRFSAERTGGSVSTLTIQRTQQEDSAVYLCASSWTGQDYEQYFGPGTRLTVT.

The genes are TRBV7-6 and TRBJ1-4, with TRBD1 matching over 9 bases. V dropped 5 bases and J dropped 3; count of bases not matched to a gene: 4. The germline V gene has CDR1 SGHVS and CDR2 FNYEAQ. The CDR3 runs 15 residues. CDR3 coding DNA: TGTGCCAGCAGCGTATGGGACAGGGCTAATGAAAAACTGTTTTTT. Its protein is CASSVWDRANEKLFF.

This rearrangement joins TRBV7-9 to TRBJ1-4, with 7 bases aligning to TRBD1. With V trimmed by 2 bases and J by 8 bases, 5 bases remained unmatched. Germline V lookup: CDR1 SEHNR, CDR2 FQNEAQ (reference sequence). There are 14 residues in the CDR3. Here the CDR3 reads CASSLSTGREKLFF. The CDR3 nucleotides read TGTGCCAGCAGCTTATCGACAGGGCGCGAAAAACTGTTTTTT.

V usage is TRBV30 and J usage is TRBJ2-1; TRBD2 matches 12 bases. The CDR3 is 15 amino acids. V trimming: 0 bases; J trimming: 10 bases; junction bases outside the gene matches: 7. In germline, CDR1 is GTSNPN, CDR2 SVGIG (reference sequence). The CDR3 loop is CAWSVGTSGLREQFF. DNA of the CDR3: TGTGCCTGGAGTGTGGGGACTAGCGGGCTAAGAGAGCAGTTCTTC.

The CDR3 DNA reads as TGTGCCAGCGTGGTGACAGGGCTCACTGAAGCTTTCTTT. Its protein product is CASVVTGLTEAFF. The chain carries TRBV2 and TRBJ1-1, with 7 positions matching TRBD1. In germline, CDR1 is SNHLY, CDR2 FYNNEI. The trim removed 8 bases at V and 4 bases at J, leaving 7 bases unmatched. The CDR3 has 13 amino acids.

V is TRBV2 and J is TRBJ2-1, with D hard to call. The germline V gene has CDR1 SNHLY and CDR2 FYNNEI. CDR3 size: 11 residues. V lost 4 bases and J 7 bases, leaving 5 bases between the germline ends. The CDR3 region has the DNA TGTGCCAGCAGTGGGCGGAATGAGCAGTTCTTC. Its translation: CASSGRNEQFF.

The chain employs TRBV6-5 and TRBJ2-2; 7 bases are a match to TRBD1. CDR1 is MNHEY, CDR2 SVGAGI, per germline. The CDR3 has 15 amino acids. Trimming cost V 1 base and J 7 bases; bases outside gene matches: 6. For the CDR3, the DNA is TGTGCCAGCAGTTACTTTGACAGGGTCCGCGGGGAGCTGTTTTTT. As protein: CASSYFDRVRGELFF.

This chain connects TRBV21-1 to TRBJ1-1. TRBV21-1 is recorded as a pseudogene. The CDR3 is 13 amino acids. DNA of the CDR3: TGTGCCAGCAGCCTCTCCCTGAACACTGAAGCTTTCTTT. Translation: CASSLSLNTEAFF.